The 10 T cell receptor beta chains given below trace back to one sample, sequenced in a study of vaccination and CD4 T cells after COVID-19. Sample time point: late sampling 161 to 241 days after vaccination in a few convalescent patients. As for treatment: approximately 11-day PBMC culture with coronavirus spike peptide pools or control peptides (ViraFEST assay). Cultured CD4+ T cells had their DNA profiled by the Oncomine TCR Beta short-read assay. TCRdb re-analysed the PCR reads in MiXCR, keeping a single row per CDR3 protein. The table includes some 26,000 distinct CDR3 sequences, approximately 41% detected once. For these receptors, no antigen is known. Specimen: CD4+ T cells from blood, cultured in vitro, collected about 7 months after SARS-CoV-2 vaccination. The receptor set was obtained from a human donor who had recovered from COVID-19.

This clonotype was detected a few times. This chain links TRBV27 with TRBJ2-5, with TRBD2 matching over 8 bases. The CDR3 is 16 residues long. Germline V gives CDR1 MNHEY, CDR2 SMNVEV (reference sequence). After removal of 5 bases from V and 1 base from J, the junction contained 9 bases not matched to a gene. CDR3 sequence: CASSQVAGWSQETQYF. The DNA for the CDR3 is TGTGCCAGCAGTCAAGTAGCGGGATGGTCCCAAGAGACCCAGTACTTC.

V usage is TRBV20-1 and J usage is TRBJ2-7; possibly TRBD2 for D (6 bases). V gave up 6 bases and J gave up 4 bases, with 13 bases separating them. The CDR3 spans 12 residues. The germline CDR1 and CDR2 sequences are DFQATT and SNEGSKA (reference sequence). This CDR3 is CSAGAGGYEQYF. Here the CDR3 DNA reads TGCAGTGCGGGAGCCGGAGGGTACGAGCAGTACTTC.

This clonotype was found a few times. The chain carries TRBV20-1 and TRBJ1-5, with TRBD1 matching over 8 bases. The CDR3 spans 16 residues. J was trimmed by 5 bases and V by 5 bases; bases with no gene match: 14. CDR1 DFQATT and CDR2 SNEGSKA come from the germline V gene (reference sequence). CDR3 sequence (DNA): TGCAGTGCTCCCAGGGGGCCGGACAGGGAGTATCAGCCCCAGCATTTT. Translated, it gives CSAPRGPDREYQPQHF.

The rearrangement uses TRBV7-8 and TRBJ1-5; D gene ambiguous. CDR1 SGHVS and CDR2 FQNEAQ come from the germline V gene. V dropped 6 bases and J dropped 6 bases, with 9 bases sitting between them. The CDR3 runs to 12 residues. CDR3 bases: TGTGCCAGCAGTTTTACTAGTCAGCCCCAGCATTTT. It is translated as CASSFTSQPQHF.

This chain links TRBV29-1 with TRBJ2-7; D remains unclear. Germline V gene lookup returns CDR1 SQVTM and CDR2 ANQGSEA. The CDR3 is 13 amino acids. The ends were cut back, 4 bases at V and 3 bases at J, with 13 bases in the middle. CDR3 DNA sequence: TGCAGCGTTGTACTGGGGTCGGGCTACGAGCAGTACTTC. It encodes CSVVLGSGYEQYF.

This clonotype was seen more than once but under ten times. The chain recombines TRBV15 with TRBJ2-7, with TRBD1 as a possible D gene (5 bases). This CDR3 is 13 amino acids long. The germline V and J ends were trimmed by 4 bases and 9 bases, with 16 bases remaining between them. CDR1 is LNHNV, CDR2 YYDKDF, per germline (reference sequence). The CDR3 nucleotides are TGTGCCACCAGCAAAGGACAAGACGAAGTGCAGTACTTC. Encoded protein: CATSKGQDEVQYF.

The chain recombines TRBV4-2 with TRBJ1-5, with 8 positions matching TRBD1. The CDR3 runs 15 residues. Germline V CDR1 and CDR2: LGHNA, YNFKEQ. Trimming at V came to 1 base and at J to 4 bases, leaving 3 bases not matched to a gene. Here the CDR3 DNA reads TGTGCCAGCAGCCAAGGGCGGACAGGGAATCAGCCCCAGCATTTT. It yields the protein CASSQGRTGNQPQHF.

This chain links TRBV24-1 with TRBJ2-7; 9 bases fit TRBD1. This CDR3 spans 17 amino acids. The V segment lost 3 bases and the J segment 3 bases; nucleotides outside the gene matches: 11. From germline, CDR1 is KGHDR and CDR2 SFDVKD. The CDR3 here is CATSDPPWDRAFYEQYF. CDR3 nucleotides: TGTGCCACCAGTGATCCACCGTGGGACAGGGCTTTCTACGAGCAGTACTTC.

V gene TRBV29-1 combines with J gene TRBJ2-7; 7 positions match TRBD1. The CDR3 runs to 16 residues. The germline V gene encodes CDR1 SQVTM and CDR2 ANQGSEA. The V segment lost 1 base and the J segment 2 bases; nucleotides outside the gene matches: 11. CDR3 region: CSVEGETGNGAYEQYF. The CDR3 DNA is TGCAGCGTTGAAGGGGAGACAGGGAACGGTGCCTACGAGCAGTACTTC.

This clonotype was observed a few times. The chain combines TRBV28 with TRBJ1-5, with no clear D. Germline CDR1 MDHEN, CDR2 SYDVKM. Trimming stripped 6 bases from V and 3 bases from J, with 9 bases between. CDR3 length: 13 amino acids. CDR3 region: CASSRINNQPQHF. The CDR3 bases are TGTGCCAGCAGCCGGATAAACAATCAGCCCCAGCATTTT.